Below are 9 T cell receptor beta chains sequenced from a single sample in a study of spatial heterogeneity in lung cancer. The time point here: sample taken at primary tumor resection. In each case, whole RNA from tumor, nontumor lung or frozen PBMC was sequenced unsorted. TCRdb redid the calling of the 5' RACE reads with MiXCR, one entry per CDR3 protein. The sample has some 8,700 distinct CDR3 sequences; less than 9% are singletons. The source was PBMCs, collected at surgery. Receptor source: a female donor with early-stage non-small cell lung cancer.

This clonotype was counted at least ten times. The J gene is TRBJ1-2, the V gene TRBV5-1; 11 bases are shared with TRBD1. Germline-derived CDR1 and CDR2 are SGHRS and YFSETQ. This CDR3 has 16 amino acids. V shed 4 bases and J 7 bases; nucleotides not matched to a gene: 12. CDR3 sequence reads: CASSIAPGQGGSGYTF. CDR3 sequence (DNA): TGCGCCAGCAGCATCGCCCCGGGACAGGGGGGGAGTGGCTACACCTTC.

In its sample, this clonotype is medium-sized. The rearrangement uses TRBV28 and TRBJ2-5; possibly TRBD2 for D (5 bases). CDR1 MDHEN and CDR2 SYDVKM come from the germline V gene. Trimming left V 7 bases short and J 3 bases short, with 9 bases between. CDR3 length: 12 residues. The CDR3 spells CASTKRKETQYF. The DNA for the CDR3 is TGTGCCAGCACTAAGCGGAAAGAGACCCAGTACTTC.

This clonotype has a handful of counts. A clone one base away is much larger, so this may be a read error. The chain recombines TRBV27 with TRBJ2-4; 7 bases agree with TRBD2. The germline V gene encodes CDR1 MNHEY and CDR2 SMNVEV (reference sequence). This CDR3 is built from 13 residues. In nucleotides, the CDR3 is TGTGCCAGCAGGAGCGGGATTCGAAACATTCAGGACTTC. Its protein is CASRSGIRNIQDF.

Many counts were recorded for this clonotype. CDR3: CASSLGTRGDTQYF. The DNA for the CDR3 is TGTGCCAGCAGTTTGGGGACGAGGGGAGATACGCAGTATTTT. This chain joins TRBV12-3 or TRBV12-4 and TRBJ2-3; D is tentatively TRBD1 or TRBD2 (5 bases each). This CDR3 region has 14 residues. Trimming shortened V by 3 bases and J by 5 bases, and 12 bases separated the two germline ends.

Many counts were recorded for this clonotype. This sequence joins TRBV4-2 and TRBJ1-1; D is uncertain. This CDR3 is 18 amino acids long. Trimming removed 0 bases from V and 0 bases from J, with 17 bases in between. Per germline, CDR1 LGHNA and CDR2 YNFKEQ. CDR3: CASSQDNSGGQLNTEAFF. DNA of the CDR3: TGTGCCAGCAGCCAAGATAACTCGGGTGGGCAGTTGAACACTGAAGCTTTCTTT.

In its sample, this clonotype is medium-sized. The J gene is TRBJ2-7, the V gene TRBV5-1; no clear D gene. Trimming took 0 bases from V and 4 from J, leaving 2 bases between them. The germline CDR1 and CDR2 sequences are SGHRS and YFSETQ. The CDR3 has 11 residues. The CDR3 is CASSLDYEQYF. Here the CDR3 DNA reads TGCGCCAGCAGCTTGGATTACGAGCAGTACTTC. The full variable domain, completed using reference TRBV5-1 and TRBJ2-7, is KAGVTQTPRYLIKTRGQQVTLSCSPISGHRSVSWYQQTPGQGLQFLFEYFSETQRNKGNFPGRFSGRQFSNSRSEMNVSTLELGDSALYLCASSLDYEQYFGPGTRLTVT.

The chain recombines TRBV5-6 with TRBJ2-7; the D is unclear. This CDR3 has 13 amino acids. V lost 4 bases and J 1 base, leaving 9 bases between the germline ends. The V gene's germline CDR1 is SGHDT and CDR2 YYEEEE. The CDR3 region has the DNA TGTGCCAGCAGCCGTCAGGAATCCTACGAGCAGTACTTC. Translating gives CASSRQESYEQYF.

Sample share makes this clonotype medium-sized. The chain uses TRBV27 and TRBJ2-7; the match to TRBD1 covers 9 bases. The CDR3 is 14 residues long. The trim removed 3 bases at V and 2 bases at J, leaving 2 bases unmatched. From germline, CDR1 is MNHEY and CDR2 SMNVEV (reference sequence). The CDR3 DNA reads as TGTGCCAGCAGTTTTCGGGACAGGGCCTACGAGCAGTACTTC. Amino acid sequence: CASSFRDRAYEQYF.

This clonotype has ten or more counts. The rearrangement joins TRBV5-1 to TRBJ1-1; TRBD1 agrees at 9 bases. With V trimmed by 6 bases and J by 1 base, 7 bases remained unmatched. Germline V CDR1 and CDR2: SGHRS, YFSETQ. The CDR3 spans 15 residues. For the CDR3, the DNA is TGCGCCAGCAACTCGGGACAGGGTGAGAACACTGAAGCTTTCTTT. It translates to CASNSGQGENTEAFF.